These T cell receptor beta chains were read from a single sample in a study of T cell responses to AZD1222 COVID-19 vaccine. Repertoires were generated with immunoSEQ multiplex PCR, while TCRdb's copy carries only in-frame clones and drops some. The sample carries 65,000 to 80,000 clones, 75% to 90% recorded once. Here the sequenced sample was peripheral blood, taken on day 0 of AZD1222 vaccination. The receptors originated from an adult in good health. Both conserved end residues are part of each CDR3. A D gene is named only where the DNA matches it firmly. Expanded clones are given a class, and other clones once, few, many or no size at all.

clone_size | j_call | d_call | v_call | cdr3_nt | cdr3_aa
. | TRBJ1-1 | . | TRBV2 | TGTGCCAGCAGGGTTGCCGGGGGGACTGAAGCTTTCTTT | CASRVAGGTEAFF
. | TRBJ1-6 | . | TRBV7-9 | TGTGCCAGCAGCCGGGACGGGTTATATAATTCACCCCTCCACTTT | CASSRDGLYNSPLHF
. | TRBJ1-2 | . | TRBV5-8 | TGTGCCAGCGAGCCCGCGGACTACTATGGCTACACCTTC | CASEPADYYGYTF
. | TRBJ2-3 | . | TRBV7-8 | TGTGCCAGCAGCTTGGGTTTCGGGGGAGGTGGTGATACGCAGTATTTT | CASSLGFGGGGDTQYF
. | TRBJ2-1 | TRBD2 | TRBV29-1 | TGCAGCGTTGTTGCGGGAGCTCGGTCTTACAATGAGCAGTTCTTC | CSVVAGARSYNEQFF
. | TRBJ2-5 | TRBD2 | TRBV5-5 | TGTGCCAGCAGCTTTAGCGGGGGGGACGCCTTTGGGACCCAGTACTTC | CASSFSGGDAFGTQYF
. | TRBJ2-3 | . | TRBV7-2 | TGTGCCAGCAGCTTAAGGGGAATCACAGATACGCAGTATTTT | CASSLRGITDTQYF
. | TRBJ1-2 | TRBD1 | TRBV5-4 | TGTGCCAGCAGCACCCGAGAGGGGGCGACGTATGGCTACACCTTC | CASSTREGATYGYTF
. | TRBJ2-7 | . | TRBV14 | TGTGCCAGCAGCCAAGGGGCCAGTGGTTACGAGCAGTACTTC | CASSQGASGYEQYF
few | TRBJ2-2 | TRBD2 | TRBV6-1 | TGTGCCAGCAGTGATCCGGGACTAGGGGGCACCGGGGAGCTGTTTTTT | CASSDPGLGGTGELFF
. | TRBJ1-2 | . | TRBV7-3 | TGTGCCAGCAGCTCCGGGCCGCTGAGTGGCTACACCTTC | CASSSGPLSGYTF
. | TRBJ2-7 | . | TRBV7-8 | TGTGCCAGCAGCTTAGGGGGACAAACTCTCGAGCAGTACTTC | CASSLGGQTLEQYF
. | TRBJ2-5 | . | TRBV29-1 | TGCAGCGACCTACAGGGCGGCGGAGAGACCCAGTACTTC | CSDLQGGGETQYF
. | TRBJ2-1 | . | TRBV19 | TGTGCCAGTAGGTCCGAGGAGGTGAACAATGAGCAGTTCTTC | CASRSEEVNNEQFF
. | TRBJ2-1 | . | TRBV19 | TGTGCCAGTAGTATTTCCTTCTATAGCGGAGCGAACAATGAGCAGTTCTTC | CASSISFYSGANNEQFF
. | TRBJ2-3 | . | TRBV9 | TGTGCCAGCAGCGTAGCCACTAGTCTGGGTTCCGATACGCAGTATTTT | CASSVATSLGSDTQYF
once | TRBJ2-5 | . | TRBV7-3 | TGTGCCAGCAGCTTAGGAGGGGGTCCAGAGACCCAGTACTTC | CASSLGGGPETQYF
few | TRBJ2-2 | . | TRBV5-5 | TGTGCCAGCAGCTTGGGGGCAGGAGCGAACACCGGGGAGCTGTTTTTT | CASSLGAGANTGELFF
. | TRBJ1-4 | . | TRBV18 | TGTGCCAGCTCACCGGGGCCGCCAACTAATGAAAAACTGTTTTTT | CASSPGPPTNEKLFF
. | TRBJ1-1 | . | TRBV18 | TGTGCCAGCTCTCCTGGGGAGGGGGAAACTGAAGCTTTCTTT | CASSPGEGETEAFF
. | TRBJ1-2 | TRBD1 | TRBV7-9 | TGTGCCAGCAGCTTAGTGCAGGGGGCCTATGGCTACACCTTC | CASSLVQGAYGYTF
. | TRBJ2-7 | TRBD2 | TRBV2 | TGTGCCAGCGGCAGGGAGCGGCTAGCGGGAGCAATAGAGCAGTACTTC | CASGRERLAGAIEQYF
once | TRBJ1-6 | TRBD1 | TRBV6-6 | TGTGCCAGCAGTTACTCGAGAGGGGGCGATTCACCCCTCCACTTT | CASSYSRGGDSPLHF
once | TRBJ2-2 | TRBD2 | TRBV4-3 | TGCGCCAGCAGCCAAGTCCCCAGCGGGAGGGCCTGGGGCACCGGGGAGCTGTTTTTT | CASSQVPSGRAWGTGELFF
. | TRBJ2-7 | . | TRBV2 | TGTGCCAGCAGTGTAACTGAGACCTACGAGCAGTACTTC | CASSVTETYEQYF
. | TRBJ2-1 | TRBD2 | TRBV4-3 | TGCGCCAGCAGCCAAGAACTAGCGGACAATGAGCAGTTCTTC | CASSQELADNEQFF
. | TRBJ2-1 | . | TRBV5-5 | TGTGCCAGCAGCATAAGACTCGACCCCTACAATGAGCAGTTCTTC | CASSIRLDPYNEQFF
. | TRBJ1-6 | . | TRBV28 | TGTGCCAGCAGTTCCCCCGGGGCGAATTCACCCCTCCACTTT | CASSSPGANSPLHF
. | TRBJ1-2 | . | TRBV18 | TGTGCCAGCTCACCAACCGCTAACTATGGCTACACCTTC | CASSPTANYGYTF
. | TRBJ1-2 | . | TRBV7-9 | TGTGCCAGCAGCAAGCAGGGCCCTAACTATGGCTACACCTTC | CASSKQGPNYGYTF
. | TRBJ1-6 | . | TRBV10-3 | TGTGCCATCAGTGGGGGTAATCGTTCACCCCTCCACTTT | CAISGGNRSPLHF
few | TRBJ2-5 | . | TRBV19 | TGTGCCAGTAGACAGGCGGGAGAGACCCAGTACTTC | CASRQAGETQYF
. | TRBJ2-1 | . | TRBV11-3 | TGTGCCAGCAGCACTAGGAGGGGTGAGCAGTTCTTC | CASSTRRGEQFF
. | TRBJ2-2 | TRBD2 | TRBV7-9 | TGTGCCAGCAGCCATACTAGCGGGAGCACCGGGGAGCTGTTTTTT | CASSHTSGSTGELFF
. | TRBJ1-6 | . | TRBV14 | TGTGCCAGCAGCCAATGGGCAGCCCATTCACCCCTCCACTTT | CASSQWAAHSPLHF
. | TRBJ1-5 | . | TRBV15 | TGTGCCACCAGCAGAGGCCTCGGGTCCCTATATAGCAATCAGCCCCAGCATTTT | CATSRGLGSLYSNQPQHF
. | TRBJ2-3 | TRBD2 | TRBV6-1 | TGTGCCAGCAGTGACTGGACTAGCGGTGGCACAGATACGCAGTATTTT | CASSDWTSGGTDTQYF
. | TRBJ1-1 | . | TRBV29-1 | TGCAGCGTTGAAGAGGAGCCGCGGGCTTTCTTT | CSVEEEPRAFF
. | TRBJ2-3 | TRBD1 | TRBV10-3 | TGTGCCATCAGTGAGAGCAGGGGGTTGATCACAGATACGCAGTATTTT | CAISESRGLITDTQYF
. | TRBJ2-3 | TRBD2 | TRBV9 | TGTGCCAGCAGCGTACTCGGGAAGGGAGGGCTCTCAGATACGCAGTATTTT | CASSVLGKGGLSDTQYF
. | TRBJ1-4 | TRBD1 | TRBV5-1 | TGCGCCAGCAGCTTAAGGGGGACAGGGGATGAAAAACTGTTTTTT | CASSLRGTGDEKLFF
. | TRBJ2-7 | TRBD1 | TRBV27 | TGTGCCAGCAGTTGGACAGGGAGCTCCTACGAGCAGTACTTC | CASSWTGSSYEQYF
. | TRBJ2-5 | . | TRBV15 | TGTGCCACCAGCAGAGCGAGCGAACAAGAGACCCAGTACTTC | CATSRASEQETQYF
. | TRBJ1-3 | . | TRBV4-3 | TGCGCCAGCAGCCAAATAAACTCTGGAAACACCATATATTTT | CASSQINSGNTIYF
. | TRBJ2-3 | TRBD2 | TRBV3-1/TRBV3-2 | TGTGCCAGCAGCCAAGCCCGCGCCGGGACTAGCGGGTATCCGCTCCGGATTGCGCAGTATTTT | CASSQARAGTSGYPLRIAQYF
. | TRBJ1-4 | . | TRBV19 | TGTGCCAGTAGTGCCGGGAATAATGAAAAACTGTTTTTT | CASSAGNNEKLFF
. | TRBJ2-1 | . | TRBV30 | TGTGCCTGGAGTGTATACCTGAGCGGTGAGCAGTTCTTC | CAWSVYLSGEQFF
. | TRBJ1-3 | TRBD1 | TRBV2 | TGTGCCAGCAGTGGGACAGGGGGCCTCATCTCTGGAAACACCATATATTTT | CASSGTGGLISGNTIYF
. | TRBJ1-5 | . | TRBV2 | TGTGCCAGCAGCGGACTCCAACAGAAAGCTAATCAGCCCCAGCATTTT | CASSGLQQKANQPQHF
. | TRBJ2-1 | TRBD2 | TRBV5-1 | TGCGCCAGCAGCTTGCGGGGTGCGTCTAGCGGGAGGATTGGTTCCTACAATGAGCAGTTCTTC | CASSLRGASSGRIGSYNEQFF
. | TRBJ1-1 | . | TRBV4-2 | TGTGCCAGCAGCCAAGGGACGTACCTCTACACTGAAGCTTTCTTT | CASSQGTYLYTEAFF
. | TRBJ1-6 | . | TRBV10-2 | TGCGCCAGCAGCGCTTCCTTAAGACACTTCAGCTCCTATAATTCACCCCTCCACTTT | CASSASLRHFSSYNSPLHF
. | TRBJ2-7 | TRBD2 | TRBV7-2 | TGTGCCAGCAGGCCTACTAGCGGGAGGTACGAGCAGTACTTC | CASRPTSGRYEQYF
once | TRBJ2-2 | . | TRBV6-5 | TGTGCCAGCATTATGACAAACGCGAACACCGGGGAGCTGTTTTTT | CASIMTNANTGELFF
once | TRBJ2-7 | . | TRBV2 | TGTGCCAGCGGGGAGCACTACGAGCAGTACTTC | CASGEHYEQYF